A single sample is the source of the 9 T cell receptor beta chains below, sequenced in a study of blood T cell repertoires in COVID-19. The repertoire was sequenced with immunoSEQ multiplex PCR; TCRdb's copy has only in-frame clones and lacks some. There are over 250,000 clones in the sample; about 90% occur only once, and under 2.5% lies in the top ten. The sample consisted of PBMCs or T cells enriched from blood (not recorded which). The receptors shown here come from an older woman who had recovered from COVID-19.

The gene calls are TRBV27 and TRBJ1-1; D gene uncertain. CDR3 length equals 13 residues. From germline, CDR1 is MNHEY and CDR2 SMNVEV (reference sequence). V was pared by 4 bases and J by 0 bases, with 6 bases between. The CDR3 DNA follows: TGTGCCAGCAGTTCACTTATGAACACTGAAGCTTTCTTT. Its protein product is CASSSLMNTEAFF.

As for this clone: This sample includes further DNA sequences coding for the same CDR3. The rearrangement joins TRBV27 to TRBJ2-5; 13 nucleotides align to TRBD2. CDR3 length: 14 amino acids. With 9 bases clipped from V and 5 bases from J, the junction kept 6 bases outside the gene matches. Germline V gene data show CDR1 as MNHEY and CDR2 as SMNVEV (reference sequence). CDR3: CASRTSGSVETQYF. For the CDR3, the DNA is TGTGCCAGTAGGACTAGCGGGAGTGTGGAGACCCAGTACTTC.

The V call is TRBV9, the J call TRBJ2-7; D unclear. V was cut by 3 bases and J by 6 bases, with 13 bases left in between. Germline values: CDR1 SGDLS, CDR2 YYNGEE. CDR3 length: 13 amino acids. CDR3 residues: CASSAGFTGEQYF. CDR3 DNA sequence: TGTGCCAGCAGCGCCGGGTTCACCGGCGAGCAGTACTTC.

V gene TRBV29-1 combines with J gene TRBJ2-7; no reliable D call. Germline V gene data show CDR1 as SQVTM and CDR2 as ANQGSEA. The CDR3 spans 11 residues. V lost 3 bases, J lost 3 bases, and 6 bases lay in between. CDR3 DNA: TGCAGCGTTGAGGAGAGCTACGAGCAGTACTTC. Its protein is CSVEESYEQYF.

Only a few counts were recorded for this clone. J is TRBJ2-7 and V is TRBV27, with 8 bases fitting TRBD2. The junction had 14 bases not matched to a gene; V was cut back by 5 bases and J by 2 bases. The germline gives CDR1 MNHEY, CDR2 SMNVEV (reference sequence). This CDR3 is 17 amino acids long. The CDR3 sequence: CASSQHLGGGGTYEQYF. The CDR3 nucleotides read TGTGCCAGCAGTCAACATCTCGGGGGGGGCGGCACCTACGAGCAGTACTTC.

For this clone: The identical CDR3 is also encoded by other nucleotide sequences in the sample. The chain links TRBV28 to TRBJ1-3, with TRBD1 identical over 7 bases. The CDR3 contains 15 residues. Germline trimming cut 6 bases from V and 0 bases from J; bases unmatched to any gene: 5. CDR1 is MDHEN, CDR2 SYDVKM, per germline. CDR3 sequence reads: CASSPGTASGNTIYF. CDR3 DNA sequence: TGTGCCAGCAGCCCCGGGACAGCCTCTGGAAACACCATATATTTT.

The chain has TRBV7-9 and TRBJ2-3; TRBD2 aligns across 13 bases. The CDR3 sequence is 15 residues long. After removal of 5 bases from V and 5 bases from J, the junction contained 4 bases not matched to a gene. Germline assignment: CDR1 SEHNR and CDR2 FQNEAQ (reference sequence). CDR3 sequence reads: CASSTRTSGGDTQYF. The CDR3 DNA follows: TGTGCCAGCAGCACTCGGACTAGCGGGGGAGATACGCAGTATTTT.

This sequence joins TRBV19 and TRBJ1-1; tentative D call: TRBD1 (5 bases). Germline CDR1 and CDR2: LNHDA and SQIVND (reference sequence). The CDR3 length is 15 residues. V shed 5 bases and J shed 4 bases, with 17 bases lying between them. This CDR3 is CASSDRVGGSTEAFF. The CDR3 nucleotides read TGTGCCAGTAGTGACCGTGTCGGGGGGTCCACTGAAGCTTTCTTT.

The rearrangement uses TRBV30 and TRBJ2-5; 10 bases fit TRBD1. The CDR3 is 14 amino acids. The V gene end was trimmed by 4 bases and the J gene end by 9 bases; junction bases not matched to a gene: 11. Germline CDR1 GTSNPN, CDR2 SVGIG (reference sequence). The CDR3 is CAWTWGDRGRAQYF. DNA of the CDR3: TGTGCCTGGACCTGGGGGGACAGGGGAAGGGCCCAGTACTTC.